This TCR beta chain was obtained from a study of technical replicates of blood from a handful of donors. The protocol was immunoSEQ multiplex PCR, while the TCRdb copy is restricted to in-frame clones and leaves out a portion. This repertoire shows over 90,000 clones, 95% found once; its top ten account for over 0.2%. The CDR3 loop spans 15 amino acids. Germline-derived CDR1 and CDR2 are SGHRS and YFSETQ. Losses at the gene ends were 0 bases for V and 2 bases for J; bases not matched to a gene: 4. The sample taken for sequencing was T cells isolated from PBMCs. The rearrangement links TRBV5-1 to TRBJ2-7; 8 nucleotides line up with TRBD2. The TCR was taken from a human donor in good health. As DNA, the CDR3 is TGCGCCAGCAGCTTGGCGGGACTAGGCACCTACGAGCAGTACTTC. Translation: CASSLAGLGTYEQYF.